This paragraph covers one T cell receptor (beta chain) sequence. The germline gives CDR1 MNHEY, CDR2 SMNVEV (reference sequence). The length of the CDR3 is 14 residues. V shed 5 bases and J 0 bases; nucleotides not matched to a gene: 3. Assay execution took place at the deep level. Data came from immunoSEQ multiplex PCR; TCRdb stores just in-frame clones and leaves some out. The table records 780,000 or so clones, just under 75% of them present only once. The source of the sample is a study of shared clonotypes between healthy human individuals. The source material was memory CD4+ T cells sorted from blood. As for subset: CD45RA-negative fraction. This sequence joins TRBV27 and TRBJ2-7; 8 bases are shared with TRBD2. This clonotype was sampled from a woman aged 25 to 45 in good health. DNA for the CDR3: TGTGCCAGCAGTAGGACTAGCTTCTCCTACGAGCAGTACTTC. It codes for CASSRTSFSYEQYF.